A selection of T cell receptor beta chains follows, all from one sample in a study of T-cell memory formation after mild COVID-19. TCRdb analysed the 5' RACE reads with MiXCR anew, one entry per CDR3 protein. The data show 450,000 to 700,000 distinct CDR3 sequences, with over 15% seen just once and 12% held by the top ten. Sequenced input: PBMCs or a T cell subset sorted from them (not recorded which). These receptors were obtained from an adult woman who had mild COVID-19 (a few samples of this study predate the infection). Cell type and time point are not known. CDR3s include the opening cysteine and the closing phenylalanine or tryptophan. D genes are given only for firm matches. Not every row has a clone size; where given, it reads once, few, many or a size class.

- | TRBD1 | TRBJ1-2 | TRBV4-3 | CASSPDRDRAYGYTF | TGCGCCAGCAGCCCCGACCGGGACAGGGCCTATGGCTACACCTTC
- | TRBD2 | TRBJ2-7 | TRBV6-2/TRBV6-3 | CASHRTSGRLLSYEQYF | TGTGCCAGCCACCGGACTAGCGGGAGGCTCCTCTCCTACGAGCAGTACTTC
- | TRBD1 | TRBJ2-1 | TRBV2 | CASETGTDLTNEQFF | TGTGCCAGCGAGACCGGGACAGATCTTACGAATGAGCAGTTCTTC
- | - | TRBJ1-2 | TRBV5-5 | CASSLDQGPYGYTF | TGTGCCAGCAGCTTGGATCAGGGGCCCTATGGCTACACCTTC
- | - | TRBJ1-6 | TRBV2 | CASTGQGIGYNSPLHF | TGTGCCAGCACCGGACAAGGGATAGGGTATAATTCACCCCTCCACTTT
few | - | TRBJ2-5 | TRBV3-1 | CASSPDNNQETQYF | TGTGCCAGCAGCCCAGACAACAACCAAGAGACCCAGTACTTC
- | - | TRBJ2-6 | TRBV9 | CASSAPGSGANVLTF | TGTGCCAGCAGCGCACCGGGTTCCGGGGCCAACGTCCTGACTTTC
- | - | TRBJ1-1 | TRBV6-2/TRBV6-3 | CASSLGGGIAEAFF | TGTGCCAGCAGTCTCGGAGGGGGGATCGCTGAAGCTTTCTTT
few | TRBD1 | TRBJ2-3 | TRBV7-3 | CASSPKQGATDTQYF | TGTGCCAGCAGCCCAAAACAGGGGGCAACAGATACGCAGTATTTT
few | - | TRBJ2-1 | TRBV7-9 | CASSLEWGPEQFF | TGTGCCAGCAGCTTAGAATGGGGTCCTGAGCAGTTCTTC
- | - | TRBJ2-7 | TRBV7-3 | CASSGNSDEQYF | TGTGCCAGCTCTGGGAACAGTGACGAGCAGTACTTC
few | - | TRBJ2-5 | TRBV7-2 | CASSPGTGLGETQYF | TGTGCCAGCAGCCCTGGTACAGGTCTTGGGGAGACCCAGTACTTC
few | - | TRBJ1-5 | TRBV20-1 | CSADPGGGGNQPQHF | TGCAGTGCCGACCCGGGGGGAGGGGGCAATCAGCCCCAGCATTTT
few | TRBD2 | TRBJ2-2 | TRBV7-8 | CASRKSASYGGRAAGELFF | TGTGCCAGCAGGAAAAGTGCTAGCTACGGCGGGAGGGCCGCCGGGGAGCTGTTTTTT
few | - | TRBJ2-2 | TRBV12-3/TRBV12-4 | CASSLKTRLVPHTGELFF | TGTGCCAGCAGTTTAAAAACCCGACTCGTTCCCCACACCGGGGAGCTGTTTTTT
few | TRBD1 | TRBJ2-7 | TRBV20-1 | CSARGDRGSSYEQYF | TGCAGTGCTAGAGGGGACAGGGGCTCCTCCTACGAGCAGTACTTC
- | TRBD1 | TRBJ2-1 | TRBV3-1 | CASSPGTGRYNEQFF | TGTGCCAGCAGCCCCGGGACAGGGAGGTACAATGAGCAGTTCTTC
- | - | TRBJ2-7 | TRBV5-1 | CASTSTSRAPYEQYF | TGCGCCAGCACCTCAACTAGCCGGGCACCCTACGAGCAGTACTTC
few | - | TRBJ2-2 | TRBV7-2 | CASSFGTAGTGELFF | TGTGCCAGCAGCTTCGGGACAGCGGGCACCGGGGAGCTGTTTTTT
few | TRBD2 | TRBJ2-7 | TRBV5-1 | CASSFPGTTPSEQYF | TGCGCCAGCAGCTTCCCCGGGACTACCCCTTCCGAGCAGTACTTC
- | - | TRBJ1-2 | TRBV19 | CASADTGFGYGYTF | TGTGCCAGTGCCGATACAGGGTTCGGCTATGGCTACACCTTC
once | - | TRBJ1-2 | TRBV5-1 | CASSHSRGLGYGYTF | TGCGCCAGCAGCCATTCCAGGGGATTAGGCTATGGCTACACCTTC
- | TRBD2 | TRBJ2-7 | TRBV7-6 | CASSLGLFGSGIGSSGLSEQYF | TGTGCCAGCAGCTTAGGACTATTCGGTAGCGGGATAGGGTCCAGTGGCCTTAGCGAGCAGTACTTC
few | TRBD1 | TRBJ1-1 | TRBV18 | CASSPPGQGPEAFF | TGTGCCAGCTCACCTCCGGGACAGGGACCTGAAGCTTTCTTT
- | TRBD1 | TRBJ2-7 | TRBV20-1 | CSARDFRQGSYEQYF | TGCAGTGCTAGAGACTTCCGACAGGGGTCGTACGAGCAGTACTTC
- | - | TRBJ2-6 | TRBV4-1 | CASSQDPVAGDVLTF | TGCGCCAGCAGCCAAGACCCTGTGGCCGGGGACGTCCTGACTTTC
few | TRBD1 | TRBJ1-1 | TRBV29-1 | CSTYTGTATEAFF | TGCAGCACCTACACCGGGACAGCCACTGAAGCTTTCTTT
- | - | TRBJ2-5 | TRBV7-9 | CASSSVRETQYF | TGTGCCAGCAGCTCCGTACGGGAGACCCAGTACTTC